Included here is one T cell receptor (beta chain) sequence, with context. Its cognate antigen is unknown. The junction differs from germline at one of its ends, possibly a read error. The data stem from a study of blood T cells in healthy people across ages. Study findings and constraints: The study regarded diversity estimates from one million T cells as underestimates. More naive CD4+ cells and higher diversity marked long-lived donors relative to aged donors.

Using a J-beta primer mix together with a sample-barcoded 5' primer, a second PCR was run for roughly 6 to 12 cycles. TCRdb reprocessed the 5' RACE reads via MiXCR and lists one record per CDR3 protein. Here the sample spans more than 500,000 distinct CDR3 sequences, 27% being singletons. Germline CDR1 and CDR2: LGHNA and YNFKEQ. This CDR3 comprises 14 residues. Sequencing was done on a sample of blood. This receptor was taken from a woman between 65 and 79 years old in good health. V usage is TRBV4-2 and J usage is TRBJ2-3, with D perhaps TRBD2 (5 bases). CDR3 coding DNA: TGTACCAGCAGCCCCGACATCGGGGCAGATACGCAGTATTTT. Residues: CTSSPDIGADTQYF.